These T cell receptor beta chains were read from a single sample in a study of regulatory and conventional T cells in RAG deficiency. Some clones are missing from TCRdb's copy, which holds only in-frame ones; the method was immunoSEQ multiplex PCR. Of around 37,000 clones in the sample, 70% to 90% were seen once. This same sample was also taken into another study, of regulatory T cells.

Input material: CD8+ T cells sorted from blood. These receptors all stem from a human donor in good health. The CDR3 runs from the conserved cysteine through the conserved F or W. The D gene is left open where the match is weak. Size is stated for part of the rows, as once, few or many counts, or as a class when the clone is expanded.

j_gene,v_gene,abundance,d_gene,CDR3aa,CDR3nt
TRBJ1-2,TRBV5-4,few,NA,CASSFGSGYGYTF,TGTGCCAGCAGCTTCGGGAGTGGCTATGGCTACACCTTC
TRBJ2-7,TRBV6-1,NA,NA,CASKKTYEQYF,TGTGCCAGCAAGAAGACCTACGAGCAGTACTTC
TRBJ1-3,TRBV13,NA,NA,CASSQAGGSGNTIYF,TGTGCCAGCAGCCAAGCTGGGGGCTCTGGAAACACCATATATTTT
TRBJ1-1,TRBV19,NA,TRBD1,CASSAGQGYTEAFF,TGTGCCAGTAGTGCGGGACAGGGGTACACTGAAGCTTTCTTT
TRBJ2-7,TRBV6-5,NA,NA,CASSQGSHYEQYF,TGTGCCAGCAGCCAGGGGAGTCACTACGAGCAGTACTTC
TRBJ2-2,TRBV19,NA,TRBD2,CASSKERTGGGELFF,TGTGCCAGTAGTAAAGAGCGGACGGGAGGCGGGGAGCTGTTTTTT
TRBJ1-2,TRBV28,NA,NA,CASSLLAQGGDTYGYTF,TGTGCCAGCAGCCTTCTCGCACAGGGTGGGGACACTTATGGCTACACCTTC
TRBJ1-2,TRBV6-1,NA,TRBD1,CASNANRGWNYGYTF,TGTGCCAGCAACGCCAACAGGGGGTGGAACTATGGCTACACCTTC
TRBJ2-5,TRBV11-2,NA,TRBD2,CASSPSSGVRTQYF,TGTGCCAGCAGCCCCTCTAGCGGGGTCCGGACCCAGTACTTC
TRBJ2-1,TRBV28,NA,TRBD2,CASTPGLGREQFF,TGTGCCAGCACTCCGGGACTAGGCCGCGAGCAGTTCTTC
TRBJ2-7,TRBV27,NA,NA,CASSGGTYEQYF,TGTGCCAGCAGTGGGGGTACCTACGAGCAGTACTTC
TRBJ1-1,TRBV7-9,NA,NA,CASSLGGRYTEAFF,TGTGCCAGCAGCTTAGGCGGGCGATACACTGAAGCTTTCTTT
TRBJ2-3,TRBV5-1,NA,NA,CASSLENTQYF,TGCGCCAGCAGCTTGGAAAATACGCAGTATTTT
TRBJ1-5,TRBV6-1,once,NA,CASRPPGRGNQPQHF,TGTGCCAGCAGGCCCCCGGGCAGGGGCAATCAGCCCCAGCATTTT
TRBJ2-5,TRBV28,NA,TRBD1,CASSFPGTGRGETQYF,TGTGCCAGCAGTTTCCCCGGGACAGGGAGGGGAGAGACCCAGTACTTC
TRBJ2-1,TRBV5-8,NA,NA,CASREDSGHTYNEQFF,TGTGCCAGCAGGGAGGACAGTGGCCATACCTACAATGAGCAGTTCTTC
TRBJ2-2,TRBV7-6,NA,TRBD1,CASSFPFGGTGDPGELFF,TGTGCCAGCAGCTTCCCGTTCGGAGGGACAGGGGACCCCGGGGAGCTGTTTTTT
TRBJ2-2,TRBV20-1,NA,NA,CSARGGGELFF,TGCAGTGCTAGAGGCGGCGGGGAGCTGTTTTTT
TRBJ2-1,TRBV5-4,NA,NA,CASSFPGQGYNEQFF,TGTGCCAGCAGCTTTCCGGGACAAGGGTACAATGAGCAGTTCTTC
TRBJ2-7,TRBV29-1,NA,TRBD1,CSPPRDRDGPYEQYF,TGCAGCCCCCCCAGAGACAGGGATGGCCCCTACGAGCAGTACTTC
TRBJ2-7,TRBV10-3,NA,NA,CAGPYEQYF,TGTGCCGGGCCCTACGAGCAGTACTTC